The 15 T cell receptor beta chains below were found in one sample sequenced in a study of shared clonotypes between healthy human individuals. Sequencing was performed with immunoSEQ multiplex PCR; in TCRdb, only in-frame clones are kept and a portion is missing. The sample records about 480,000 clones, about three quarters being singletons. The sample comprised PBMCs. These receptors were taken from a woman aged 40 to 50 in good health. Some clones in this sample may be carry-over from other donors' samples.

The CDR3 region has the DNA TGTGCCAGTCCCGTAGCGGGAGGGCATGAGACCCAGTACTTC. Its translation is CASPVAGGHETQYF. The rearrangement uses TRBV19 and TRBJ2-5; 11 bases are shared with TRBD2. Germline CDR1 and CDR2: LNHDA and SQIVND (reference sequence). The CDR3 consists of 14 residues. The junction had 7 bases not matched to a gene; V was cut back by 8 bases and J by 5 bases.

The chain is built from TRBV6-4 and TRBJ1-2, with D possibly matching TRBD1 (6 bases). Germline CDR1 reads MRHNA; CDR2 reads SNTAGT. This CDR3 contains 13 residues. V lost 0 bases, J lost 5 bases, and 7 bases lay in between. In DNA form, the CDR3 reads TGTGCCAGCAGTGACTCAGGGGGTTATGGCTACACCTTC. It specifies CASSDSGGYGYTF.

The gene calls are TRBV27 and TRBJ1-1; D remains ambiguous. The CDR3 sequence is 14 residues long. Germline-derived CDR1 and CDR2 are MNHEY and SMNVEV (reference sequence). V lost 5 bases to trimming and J lost 3 bases, with 13 bases between them. The CDR3 nucleotides are TGTGCCAGCAGTCATAGTCTCGGGTACACTGAAGCTTTCTTT. Protein sequence: CASSHSLGYTEAFF.

The J gene is TRBJ1-1, the V gene TRBV7-9; a possible D gene is TRBD1 (6 bases). Trimming cost V 3 bases and J 3 bases, with 14 bases left between them. Germline V gene data show CDR1 as SEHNR and CDR2 as FQNEAQ (reference sequence). This CDR3 has 15 amino acids. The CDR3 DNA reads TGTGCCAGCAGCTTCGGACGGGGGCCGTACACTGAAGCTTTCTTT. Its translation: CASSFGRGPYTEAFF.

Worth noting for this clone: One end of the junction is discordant with germline, which a read error may explain. The genes are TRBV5-6 and TRBJ2-5, with 8 bases identical to TRBD1. CDR1 is SGHDT, CDR2 YYEEEE, per germline. This CDR3 is built from 14 residues. DNA of the CDR3: TGTGCCAGCGGCTTGGTCAGGGGGCTAGAGACCCAGTACTTC. Amino acid sequence: CASGLVRGLETQYF.

The chain employs TRBV12-2 and TRBJ2-7. TRBV12-2 is a pseudogene segment. CDR3 length: 14 amino acids. In DNA form, the CDR3 reads TGTGCAAGTCGCTTAACACTGGAACCCTACGAGCAGTACTTC. This sequence encodes CASRLTLEPYEQYF.

This chain links TRBV6-5 with TRBJ2-1; D call uncertain. Trimming pared 7 bases from V and 4 bases from J, leaving 11 bases between. Germline CDR1 is MNHEY and CDR2 is SVGAGI. The CDR3 is 13 residues long. CDR3 DNA sequence: TGTGCCAGCAAATTAGGGCAGTACAATGAGCAGTTCTTC. Translation gives CASKLGQYNEQFF.

The V call is TRBV27, the J call TRBJ2-3; TRBD2 matches at 13 bases. The CDR3 is 16 residues long. CDR1 MNHEY and CDR2 SMNVEV come from the germline V gene (reference sequence). Trimming took 5 bases from V and 2 from J; bases not matched to a gene: 4. CDR3 amino acids: CASSRTSGSPTDTQYF. The CDR3 region has the DNA TGTGCCAGCAGTCGGACTAGCGGGAGTCCCACAGATACGCAGTATTTT.

Turning to this clone: At the DNA level, this CDR3 is encoded by other sequences in the same sample as well. The gene calls are TRBV11-1 and TRBJ1-5; D ambiguous. The CDR3 totals 13 residues. Trimming shortened V by 1 base and J by 6 bases, and 7 bases separated the two germline ends. Germline CDR1 reads SGHAT; CDR2 reads FQDESV (reference sequence). The DNA for the CDR3 is TGTGCCAGCAGCTTAGAATTAGGTCAGCCCCAGCATTTT. Residues: CASSLELGQPQHF.

The chain joins TRBV6-1 to TRBJ2-2, with 12 nucleotides matching TRBD2. CDR3 length equals 16 residues. Germline trimming cut 1 base from V and 4 bases from J; bases unmatched to any gene: 1. CDR1 is MNHNS, CDR2 SASEGT, per germline. The CDR3 DNA sequence: TGTGCCAGCAGTGAAGGGACTAGCGGGGTCACCGGGGAGCTGTTTTTT. Translating it yields CASSEGTSGVTGELFF.

Regarding this clone: This sequence may be a read error, since a much larger clone differs from it by one base. The rearrangement uses TRBV4-1 and TRBJ1-1; D call uncertain. This CDR3 contains 17 residues. With 2 bases removed from V and 1 base from J, the gap between germline ends came to 17 bases. CDR1 is MGHRA, CDR2 YSYEKL, per germline. The CDR3 DNA reads TGCGCCAGCAGCCAACCCCTCGCTGACATGACGAACACTGAAGCTTTCTTT. It specifies CASSQPLADMTNTEAFF.

The rearrangement links TRBV10-2 to TRBJ2-7, with no clear D. V was cut by 5 bases and J by 2 bases, with 16 bases left in between. The CDR3 consists of 15 residues. CDR1 is WSHSY and CDR2 is SAAADI in the germline V gene. CDR3 in amino acids: CASSQPGEYPYEQYF. The CDR3 bases are TGCGCCAGCAGTCAGCCCGGCGAGTATCCCTACGAGCAGTACTTC.

This chain links TRBV7-3 with TRBJ2-3; 8 nucleotides align to TRBD2. The germline V gene encodes CDR1 SGHTA and CDR2 FQGTGA. The CDR3 runs to 14 residues. V lost 3 bases and J lost 6; bases outside the gene matches: 5. CDR3: CASSFGLAMDTQYF. The DNA for the CDR3 is TGTGCCAGCAGCTTCGGACTAGCAATGGATACGCAGTATTTT.

This clone was detected once. The rearrangement uses TRBV10-2 and TRBJ2-3, with 9 bases fitting TRBD2. V gave up 3 bases and J gave up 5 bases; unmatched junction bases: 6. The CDR3 loop spans 15 amino acids. Germline CDR1 WSHSY, CDR2 SAAADI. CDR3 nucleotide sequence: TGCGCCAGCAGTGAAGGCGGGAGGGTTCTAGATACGCAGTATTTT. This gives the protein CASSEGGRVLDTQYF.

This clone came up a few times. Other DNA sequences in the sample encode the same CDR3. The chain carries TRBV28 and TRBJ2-1, with 7 nucleotides matching TRBD2. Trimming removed 2 bases from V and 2 bases from J; junction bases left unmatched: 3. CDR3 length equals 15 residues. From germline, CDR1 is MDHEN and CDR2 SYDVKM. The CDR3 nucleotides are TGTGCCAGCAGTTTAGGGGGGGAGCCCTACAATGAGCAGTTCTTC. Translated, it gives CASSLGGEPYNEQFF.